This passage covers 11 T cell receptor beta chains from one sample sequenced in a study of technical replicates of blood from several donors (dated by TCRdb to about 2017). Libraries were prepared through the immunoSEQ multiplex PCR assay. The clones in this table, taken by TCRdb from immuneACCESS, are in-frame only. Not every clone is retained; where verified, under half of the shortfall comes from an unresolved V gene, and the cause of the rest is unknown. The sample has tens of thousands of clones on record, 90% to 95% of them singletons. Roughly 0.37% of the sample comes from the top ten. Sequencing was done on a sample of T cells isolated from PBMCs. The origin of the receptors is a human donor in good health.

V usage is TRBV7-3 and J usage is TRBJ2-7; D remains ambiguous. Between the trimmed V and J ends, which lost 1 base and 1 base, there was a span of 8 bases. Germline V gene lookup returns CDR1 SGHTA and CDR2 FQGTGA. There are 14 residues in the CDR3. CDR3 residues: CASSLKSESYEQYF. CDR3 bases: TGTGCCAGCAGCTTAAAATCAGAATCCTACGAGCAGTACTTC.

This chain connects TRBV29-1 to TRBJ2-3, with 9 bases aligning to TRBD1. Germline CDR1 and CDR2: SQVTM and ANQGSEA. The CDR3 contains 14 residues. Trimming cost V 6 bases and J 4 bases; bases outside gene matches: 8. CDR3: CSVTRDRAPDTQYF. In DNA form, the CDR3 reads TGCAGCGTAACCCGGGACAGGGCCCCAGATACGCAGTATTTT.

The chain employs TRBV27 and TRBJ1-2; no clear D. The length of the CDR3 is 13 residues. The germline V gene has CDR1 MNHEY and CDR2 SMNVEV (reference sequence). Trimming removed 0 bases from V and 5 bases from J, with 7 bases in between. CDR3 nucleotides: TGTGCCAGCAGTTTATCCTTCCGTTATGGCTACACCTTC. As protein: CASSLSFRYGYTF.

The chain has TRBV4-1 and TRBJ2-7; D uncertain. The CDR3 totals 14 residues. The ends were cut back, 1 base at V and 1 base at J, with 8 bases in the middle. Germline CDR1 reads MGHRA; CDR2 reads YSYEKL. CDR3 sequence (DNA): TGCGCCAGCAGCCAAGGAGCGTTTTCCTACGAGCAGTACTTC. Its translation: CASSQGAFSYEQYF.

The J gene is TRBJ1-1, the V gene TRBV2; D unresolved. The CDR3 extends over 15 amino acids. Germline assignment: CDR1 SNHLY and CDR2 FYNNEI. The germline V and J ends were trimmed by 6 bases and 5 bases, with 19 bases remaining between them. The CDR3: CASRPSSLRGTEAFF. In DNA, the CDR3 is TGTGCCAGCAGACCCTCCTCCCTCCGGGGTACTGAAGCTTTCTTT.

V is TRBV11-3 and J is TRBJ1-1; a possible D gene is TRBD1 (6 bases). Trimming cost V 1 base and J 4 bases, with 10 bases left between them. Germline V CDR1 and CDR2: SGHNT, YENEEA. This CDR3 comprises 14 residues. This CDR3 reads CASSLGGGSTEAFF. For the CDR3, the DNA is TGTGCCAGCAGCTTAGGAGGGGGTAGCACTGAAGCTTTCTTT. Variable domain in full (rest from reference TRBV11-3 and TRBJ1-1): EAGVVQSPRYKIIEKKQPVAFWCNPISGHNTLYWYLQNLGQGPELLIRYENEEAVDDSQLPKDRFSAERLKGVDSTLKIQPAELGDSAVYLCASSLGGGSTEAFFGQGTRLTVV.

The chain joins TRBV27 to TRBJ2-7, with TRBD1 identical over 7 bases. CDR3 length equals 16 residues. CDR1 and CDR2 from the germline V gene are MNHEY and SMNVEV (reference sequence). V shed 2 bases, J shed 3 bases, and the junction held 10 bases outside the gene matches. The CDR3 loop reads CASSLTLLAGGYEQYF. The CDR3 nucleotides read TGTGCCAGCAGTTTAACTCTATTGGCAGGGGGCTACGAGCAGTACTTC.

V is TRBV21-1 and J is TRBJ2-1; TRBD2, the table's D call, lacks a check against the DNA. TRBV21-1 is assigned pseudogene status. The CDR3 covers 17 residues. CDR3 sequence reads: CASSKDSRLAVYNEQFF. CDR3 nucleotide sequence: TGTGCCAGCAGCAAAGATTCTCGGCTAGCGGTTTACAATGAGCAGTTCTTC.

V is TRBV10-2 and J is TRBJ2-1, with 11 bases aligning to TRBD2. Germline CDR1 WSHSY, CDR2 SAAADI. V lost 8 bases, J lost 9 bases, and 9 bases stayed unmatched. The CDR3 runs 14 residues. CDR3 sequence (DNA): TGCGCCAGCTTTTTAGCGGGAGGGCCCGGTGAGCAGTTCTTC. Translated, it gives CASFLAGGPGEQFF.

The gene calls are TRBV5-1 and TRBJ2-3; TRBD2 aligns across 7 bases. The CDR3 extends over 16 amino acids. Germline V gene data show CDR1 as SGHRS and CDR2 as YFSETQ. V dropped 1 base and J dropped 4; count of bases not matched to a gene: 9. The CDR3 protein is CASSLYLGGRSDTQYF. The CDR3 DNA reads as TGCGCCAGCAGCTTGTATCTTGGCGGGAGATCAGATACGCAGTATTTT.

The table lists this clone with a count of one. The J gene is TRBJ1-2, the V gene TRBV9; D is uncertain. The germline CDR1 and CDR2 sequences are SGDLS and YYNGEE. Deletions cut 3 bases from V and 2 bases from J, with 8 bases between. There are 13 residues in the CDR3. The CDR3 reads CASSAGINYGYTF. For the CDR3, the DNA is TGTGCCAGCAGCGCCGGTATCAACTATGGCTACACCTTC.